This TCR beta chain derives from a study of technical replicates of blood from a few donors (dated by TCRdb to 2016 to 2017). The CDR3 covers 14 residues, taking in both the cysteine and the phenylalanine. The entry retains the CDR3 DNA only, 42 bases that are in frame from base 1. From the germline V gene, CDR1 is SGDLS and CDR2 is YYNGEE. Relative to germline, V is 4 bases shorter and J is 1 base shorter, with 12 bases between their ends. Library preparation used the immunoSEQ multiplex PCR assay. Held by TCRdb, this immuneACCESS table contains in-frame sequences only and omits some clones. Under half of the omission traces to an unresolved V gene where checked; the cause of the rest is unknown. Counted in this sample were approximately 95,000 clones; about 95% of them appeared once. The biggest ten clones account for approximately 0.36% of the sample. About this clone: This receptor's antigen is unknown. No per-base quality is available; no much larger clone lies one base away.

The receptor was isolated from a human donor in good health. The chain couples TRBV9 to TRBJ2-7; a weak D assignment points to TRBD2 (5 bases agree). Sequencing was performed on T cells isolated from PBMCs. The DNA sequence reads TGTGCCAGCAGCCCCGGCTCGGGGTCCTACGAGCAGTACTTC. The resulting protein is CASSPGSGSYEQYF.